The source of this T cell receptor beta chain is a study of blood T cell repertoires in COVID-19. At the level of the study: PBMCs, B-cell-depleted T cells, or T cells provided the cDNA or gDNA that made up the material.

The Seattle site enrolled patients during active infection and followed them longitudinally. In the original processing: Reference gene primer amplification yielded estimated nucleated cell counts. Profiled with immunoSEQ multiplex PCR; TCRdb holds only in-frame clones, not every one. That table gives V, J and clone size, and the DNA gave D and trimming. The repertoire has a few hundred thousand clones, 88% of them found once; the top ten carry around 1.6%. This clonotype originated in a young woman with COVID-19, enrolled during active disease. The sequencing input was peripheral blood.

CDR3 region: CASSRQGSSGYTF. As DNA, the CDR3 is TGTGCCAGCAGCCGACAGGGATCTTCTGGCTACACCTTC. The rearrangement uses TRBV5-6 and TRBJ1-2; TRBD1 aligns across 7 bases. Germline trimming cut 4 bases from V and 7 bases from J; bases unmatched to any gene: 7. The CDR3 length is 13 residues. Germline CDR1 SGHDT, CDR2 YYEEEE.